This record concerns one TCR beta chain sequence. This specimen belongs to a study of blood T cells in healthy people across ages. The CDR3 has 14 amino acids. The V gene's germline CDR1 is SGHTA and CDR2 FQGNSA. The trim removed 6 bases at V and 3 bases at J, leaving 7 bases unmatched. Extracted total RNA amounted to at least 5 micrograms for each sample. Through a sample-barcoded 5' primer and a J-beta primer mix, a second PCR was run for roughly 7 to 11 cycles. Samples each returned at least 3 million CDR3-containing paired-end reads. MiXCR, run by TCRdb on the 5' RACE reads, gives a single entry per CDR3 protein. This sample has about 830,000 distinct CDR3 sequences, with around 68% found just once.

The sequenced sample was blood. The clonotype comes from a man aged 25-40 years in good health. The rearrangement joins TRBV7-2 to TRBJ1-1; 7 nucleotides align to TRBD1. The CDR3 is CASSLQGGYTEAFF. DNA of the CDR3: TGTGCCAGCAGTCTTCAGGGGGGGTACACTGAAGCTTTCTTT.